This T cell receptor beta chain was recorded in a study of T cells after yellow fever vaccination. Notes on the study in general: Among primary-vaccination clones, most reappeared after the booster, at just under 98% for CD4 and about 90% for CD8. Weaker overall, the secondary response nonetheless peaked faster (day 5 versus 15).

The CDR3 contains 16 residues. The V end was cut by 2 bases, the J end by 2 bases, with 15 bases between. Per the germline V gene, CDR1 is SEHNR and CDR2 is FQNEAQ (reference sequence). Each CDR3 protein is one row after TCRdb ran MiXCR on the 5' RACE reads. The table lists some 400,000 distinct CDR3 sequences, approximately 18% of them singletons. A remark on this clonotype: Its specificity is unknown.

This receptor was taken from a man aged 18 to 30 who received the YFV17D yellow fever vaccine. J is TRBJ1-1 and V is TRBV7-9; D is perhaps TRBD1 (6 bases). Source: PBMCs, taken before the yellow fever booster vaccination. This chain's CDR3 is CASSLPQGRANTEAFF. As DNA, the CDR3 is TGTGCCAGCAGCTTACCCCAGGGGAGGGCTAACACTGAAGCTTTCTTT. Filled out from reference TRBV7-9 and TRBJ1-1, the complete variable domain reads DTGVSQNPRHKITKRGQNVTFRCDPISEHNRLYWYRQTLGQGPEFLTYFQNEAQLEKSRLLSDRFSAERPKGSFSTLEIQRTEQGDSAMYLCASSLPQGRANTEAFFGQGTRLTVV.